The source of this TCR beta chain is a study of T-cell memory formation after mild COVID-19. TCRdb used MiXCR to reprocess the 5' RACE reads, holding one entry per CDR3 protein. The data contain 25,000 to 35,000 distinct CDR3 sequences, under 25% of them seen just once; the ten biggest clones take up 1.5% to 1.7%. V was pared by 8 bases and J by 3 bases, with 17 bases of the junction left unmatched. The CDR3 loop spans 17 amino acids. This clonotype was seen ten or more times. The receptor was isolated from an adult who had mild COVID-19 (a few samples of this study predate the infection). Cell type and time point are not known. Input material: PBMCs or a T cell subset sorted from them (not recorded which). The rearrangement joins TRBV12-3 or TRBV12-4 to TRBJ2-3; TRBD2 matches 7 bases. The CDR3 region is CASDPSSRGRGTDTQYF. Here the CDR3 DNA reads TGTGCCAGCGACCCCTCCAGCAGAGGGCGGGGGACAGATACGCAGTATTTT.